Shown below are 28 T cell receptor beta chains from a single sample sequenced in a study of spatial heterogeneity in lung cancer. TCRdb ran MiXCR on the 5' RACE reads and lists one entry per CDR3 protein. The sample lists around 92,000 distinct CDR3 sequences, about 12% occurring once. Regarding time point: sample taken at primary tumor resection. Source: PBMCs, taken at surgery. The source is a male donor with early-stage non-small cell lung cancer.

This clonotype was counted ten times or more. This chain uses TRBV7-2 with TRBJ1-6; TRBD1 agrees at 9 bases. V dropped 4 bases and J dropped 5; count of bases not matched to a gene: 3. Germline CDR1 SGHTA, CDR2 FQGNSA. The CDR3 is made up of 15 amino acids. CDR3 bases: TGTGCCAGCAGCTCGACAGGGGGACATAATTCACCCCTCCACTTT. Translating it yields CASSSTGGHNSPLHF.

This clonotype was seen ten or more times. CDR3: CASSLRLAGVDTQYF. For the CDR3, the DNA is TGCGCCAGCAGCTTGCGACTAGCGGGGGTTGATACGCAGTATTTT. The gene calls are TRBV5-1 and TRBJ2-3; 12 bases line up with TRBD2. The junction had 3 bases not matched to a gene; V was cut back by 1 base and J by 6 bases. CDR1 SGHRS and CDR2 YFSETQ come from the germline V gene. The CDR3 sequence is 15 residues long. Combining the CDR3 with reference TRBV5-1 and TRBJ2-3 gives the whole variable domain KAGVTQTPRYLIKTRGQQVTLSCSPISGHRSVSWYQQTPGQGLQFLFEYFSETQRNKGNFPGRFSGRQFSNSRSEMNVSTLELGDSALYLCASSLRLAGVDTQYFGPGTRLTVL.

The V call is TRBV7-9, the J call TRBJ2-5; D unresolved. The CDR3 is 13 amino acids. Trimming took 5 bases from V and 4 from J, leaving 11 bases between them. CDR1 and CDR2 (germline): SEHNR, FQNEAQ (reference sequence). The chain's CDR3 is CASSQVGGETQYF. In DNA form, the CDR3 reads TGTGCCAGCAGCCAAGTCGGTGGAGAGACCCAGTACTTC.

This clonotype was seen at least ten times. V usage is TRBV7-2 and J usage is TRBJ2-3, with 9 bases identical to TRBD2. The germline gives CDR1 SGHTA, CDR2 FQGNSA. The CDR3 runs to 16 residues. V lost 2 bases, J lost 4 bases, and 7 bases stayed unmatched. CDR3 bases: TGTGCCAGCAGCTTAAATGGCGGGAGGGCCGCAGATACGCAGTATTTT. It yields the protein CASSLNGGRAADTQYF.

Only a few counts were recorded for this clonotype. CDR3 sequence: CASRSREVYNEQFF. Written as DNA, the CDR3 is TGTGCCAGCCGCAGTCGGGAGGTCTACAATGAGCAGTTCTTC. This sequence joins TRBV7-9 and TRBJ2-1, with 7 nucleotides matching TRBD2. Germline assignment: CDR1 SEHNR and CDR2 FQNEAQ (reference sequence). The J segment lost 3 bases and the V segment lost 8 bases, leaving 7 bases of the junction unmatched. CDR3 size: 14 residues. The whole variable domain, remainder taken from reference TRBV7-9 and TRBJ2-1, is DTGVSQNPRHKITKRGQNVTFRCDPISEHNRLYWYRQTLGQGPEFLTYFQNEAQLEKSRLLSDRFSAERPKGSFSTLEIQRTEQGDSAMYLCASRSREVYNEQFFGPGTRLTVL.

This clonotype was found many times. This chain uses TRBV18 with TRBJ2-3, with D perhaps TRBD1 (6 bases). V was pared by 2 bases and J by 6 bases, with 9 bases between. Germline-derived CDR1 and CDR2 are KGHSH and LQKENI. The CDR3 runs 13 residues. CDR3 in amino acids: CASSPGQGDTQYF. Here the CDR3 DNA reads TGTGCCAGCTCACCAGGGCAGGGGGATACGCAGTATTTT.

This clonotype turned up a few times. The genes are TRBV5-1 and TRBJ2-7, with D maybe TRBD1 (6 bases). CDR1 and CDR2 (germline): SGHRS, YFSETQ. CDR3 size: 15 residues. V lost 7 bases and J 3 bases, leaving 20 bases between the germline ends. The CDR3 DNA is TGCGCCAGCCGGCCCCTACAGGGCAGTGTCTACGAGCAGTACTTC. Amino acids: CASRPLQGSVYEQYF.

This clonotype has at least ten counts. The chain has TRBV2 and TRBJ2-1, with 7 nucleotides matching TRBD2. Germline-derived CDR1 and CDR2 are SNHLY and FYNNEI. V shed 4 bases, J shed 9 bases, and the junction held 3 bases outside the gene matches. The CDR3 spans 12 residues. For the CDR3, the DNA is TGTGCCAGCAGTGGCCTAGCGGTTGAGCAGTTCTTC. Amino acids: CASSGLAVEQFF.

This clonotype was picked up one time. V usage is TRBV12-3 or TRBV12-4 and J usage is TRBJ2-1, with 13 bases lining up with TRBD2. The CDR3 spans 16 residues. The J segment lost 4 bases and the V segment lost 7 bases, leaving 7 bases of the junction unmatched. The CDR3 loop is CASNLEGLAGYNEQFF. CDR3 DNA sequence: TGTGCCAGCAACCTTGAGGGACTAGCGGGATACAATGAGCAGTTCTTC.

The J gene is TRBJ1-1, the V gene TRBV7-2; D call uncertain. Germline V gene data show CDR1 as SGHTA and CDR2 as FQGNSA. V was clipped by 5 bases and J by 0 bases, with 7 bases between them. CDR3 size: 13 residues. The DNA of the CDR3 is TGTGCCAGCAGCAACGAGATGAACACTGAAGCTTTCTTT. Translation gives CASSNEMNTEAFF.

This clonotype has only a few counts. V gene TRBV7-2 combines with J gene TRBJ1-5; D call uncertain. Trimming shortened V by 6 bases and J by 3 bases, and 9 bases separated the two germline ends. The germline gives CDR1 SGHTA, CDR2 FQGNSA. There are 13 residues in the CDR3. CDR3 in amino acids: CASSPLNNQPQHF. CDR3 DNA: TGTGCCAGCAGTCCGTTAAACAATCAGCCCCAGCATTTT.

Ten or more counts support this clonotype. The chain has TRBV7-8 and TRBJ2-1, with 8 positions matching TRBD1. Looked up from germline, CDR1 is SGHVS and CDR2 is FQNEAQ. The CDR3 totals 12 residues. The junction had 7 bases not matched to a gene; V was cut back by 3 bases and J by 15 bases. This chain's CDR3 is CASSFPDRAMFF. DNA for the CDR3: TGTGCCAGCAGCTTCCCGGACAGGGCTATGTTCTTC.

This clonotype was seen a handful of times. The chain is built from TRBV11-1 and TRBJ2-3; no clear D gene. V was pared by 2 bases and J by 4 bases, with 10 bases between. This CDR3 region has 14 residues. The germline CDR1 and CDR2 sequences are SGHAT and FQDESV (reference sequence). The CDR3 spells CASSLWVIPDTQYF. CDR3 nucleotides: TGTGCCAGCAGCTTATGGGTGATCCCAGATACGCAGTATTTT. Filled out from reference TRBV11-1 and TRBJ2-3, the complete variable domain reads EAEVAQSPRYKITEKSQAVAFWCDPISGHATLYWYRQILGQGPELLVQFQDESVVDDSQLPKDRFSAERLKGVDSTLKIQPAELGDSAMYLCASSLWVIPDTQYFGPGTRLTVL.

The chain carries TRBV20-1 and TRBJ2-3; D gene ambiguous. V dropped 3 bases and J dropped 5 bases, with 12 bases sitting between them. The CDR3 covers 13 residues. From germline, CDR1 is DFQATT and CDR2 SNEGSKA (reference sequence). The CDR3 is CSASPSALDTQYF. The DNA of the CDR3 is TGCAGTGCTAGTCCCAGTGCGCTAGATACGCAGTATTTT.

The chain uses TRBV10-2 and TRBJ2-5; 11 bases line up with TRBD2. The CDR3 consists of 13 residues. Germline V gene sequence: CDR1 WSHSY, CDR2 SAAADI. Trimming removed 6 bases from V and 3 bases from J; junction bases left unmatched: 0. CDR3 nucleotides: TGCGCCAGCAGACTAGCGGGGGAAGAGACCCAGTACTTC. Amino acid sequence: CASRLAGEETQYF.

This clonotype has just a few counts. The chain links TRBV7-3 to TRBJ2-2; D might be TRBD1 (6 bases). CDR1 and CDR2 (germline): SGHTA, FQGTGA. CDR3 length equals 17 residues. Trimming left V 1 base short and J 5 bases short, with 17 bases between. CDR3 in amino acids: CASSLRVTGMTTGELFF. In DNA, the CDR3 is TGTGCCAGCAGCTTAAGGGTCACAGGGATGACTACCGGGGAGCTGTTTTTT.

This clonotype was observed a handful of times. The genes are TRBV4-2 and TRBJ1-2, with TRBD1 matching 7 bases. J lost 4 bases, V lost 3 bases, and 11 bases had no gene match. Germline lookup yields CDR1 LGHNA and CDR2 YNFKEQ. CDR3 length: 16 amino acids. CDR3: CASSHGSGTASYGYTF. Here the CDR3 DNA reads TGTGCCAGCAGCCACGGATCCGGGACAGCCTCCTATGGCTACACCTTC.

This clonotype has more than one count but fewer than ten. The chain combines TRBV7-3 with TRBJ2-3, with 11 bases aligning to TRBD2. This CDR3 region has 16 residues. J lost 6 bases, V lost 2 bases, and 7 bases had no gene match. Looked up from germline, CDR1 is SGHTA and CDR2 is FQGTGA. CDR3 loop: CASSLRLAGGGDTQYF. The DNA of the CDR3 is TGTGCCAGCAGCTTACGGCTAGCGGGAGGCGGGGATACGCAGTATTTT.

The chain carries TRBV7-2 and TRBJ1-3, with 7 bases fitting TRBD1. The CDR3 covers 18 residues. Germline CDR1 is SGHTA and CDR2 is FQGNSA. V lost 1 base and J lost 0; bases outside the gene matches: 9. This chain's CDR3 is CASSLGRQGLHSGNTIYF. The CDR3 DNA is TGTGCCAGCAGCTTAGGCCGACAGGGCCTTCACTCTGGAAACACCATATATTTT.

In this sample, this clonotype turned up a few times. The chain couples TRBV5-4 to TRBJ2-1, with D tentatively TRBD1 (6 bases). Germline V CDR1 and CDR2: SGHNT, YYREEE (reference sequence). V lost 0 bases and J 10 bases, leaving 17 bases between the germline ends. This CDR3 contains 15 residues. This chain's CDR3 is CASSLAVRGNQEQFF. In nucleotides, the CDR3 is TGTGCCAGCAGCTTGGCAGTGAGGGGGAACCAGGAGCAGTTCTTC.

The V gene is TRBV7-2, the J gene TRBJ2-7; 12 bases agree with TRBD1. J gave up 4 bases and V 4 bases, and 8 bases lay outside the gene matches. This CDR3 is built from 16 residues. The germline V gene encodes CDR1 SGHTA and CDR2 FQGNSA. The CDR3 loop is CASSSRGTGGFYEQYF. As DNA, the CDR3 is TGTGCCAGCAGCTCCCGCGGGACAGGGGGCTTTTACGAGCAGTACTTC.

This clonotype came up many times. The chain combines TRBV5-1 with TRBJ2-3; no definite D call. The V gene lost 3 bases and the J gene lost 6 bases, with 11 bases spanning the gap. Germline V lookup: CDR1 SGHRS, CDR2 YFSETQ. CDR3 size: 13 residues. In DNA, the CDR3 is TGCGCCAGCAGCTCCGACACTTTGGATACGCAGTATTTT. Protein sequence: CASSSDTLDTQYF. The variable domain in full, completed from reference TRBV5-1 and TRBJ2-3, reads KAGVTQTPRYLIKTRGQQVTLSCSPISGHRSVSWYQQTPGQGLQFLFEYFSETQRNKGNFPGRFSGRQFSNSRSEMNVSTLELGDSALYLCASSSDTLDTQYFGPGTRLTVL.

The V and J genes are TRBV9 and TRBJ2-3; TRBD1 matches at 8 bases. The germline gives CDR1 SGDLS, CDR2 YYNGEE. This CDR3 has 16 amino acids. Losses at the gene ends were 0 bases for V and 5 bases for J; bases not matched to a gene: 8. Here the CDR3 reads CASSVGVSTGGDTQYF. In DNA form, the CDR3 reads TGTGCCAGCAGCGTAGGGGTCTCAACAGGGGGAGATACGCAGTATTTT. Drawing the rest from reference TRBV9 and TRBJ2-3, the complete variable domain is DSGVTQTPKHLITATGQRVTLRCSPRSGDLSVYWYQQSLDQGLQFLIQYYNGEERAKGNILERFSAQQFPDLHSELNLSSLELGDSALYFCASSVGVSTGGDTQYFGPGTRLTVL.

This clonotype was observed a few times. This chain uses TRBV28 with TRBJ2-2; possibly TRBD2 for D (6 bases). Germline V CDR1 and CDR2: MDHEN, SYDVKM. Deletions cut 6 bases from V and 7 bases from J, with 9 bases between. The CDR3 covers 12 residues. DNA for the CDR3: TGTGCCAGCAGCGGGAGTGGCGGGGAGCTGTTTTTT. Protein product: CASSGSGGELFF. Full variable domain (missing parts from reference TRBV28 and TRBJ2-2): DVKVTQSSRYLVKRTGEKVFLECVQDMDHENMFWYRQDPGLGLRLIYFSYDVKMKEKGDIPEGYSVSREKKERFSLILESASTNQTSMYLCASSGSGGELFFGEGSRLTVL.

The chain is built from TRBV20-1 and TRBJ2-7, with TRBD2 as a possible D gene (5 bases). The V gene lost 6 bases and the J gene lost 0 bases, with 9 bases spanning the gap. This CDR3 contains 12 residues. Germline CDR1 DFQATT, CDR2 SNEGSKA (reference sequence). The CDR3 spells CSAGVSSYEQYF. The CDR3 region has the DNA TGCAGTGCCGGGGTCTCCTCCTACGAGCAGTACTTC.

This clonotype occurred a few times. Here the CDR3 reads CASSNSDDSWQKLFF. The CDR3 coding sequence is TGTGCCAGTAGTAACTCCGACGATTCGTGGCAAAAACTGTTTTTT. This chain connects TRBV19 to TRBJ1-4; no clear D. Trimming pared 4 bases from V and 9 bases from J, leaving 18 bases between. Germline CDR1 reads LNHDA; CDR2 reads SQIVND (reference sequence). This CDR3 is built from 15 residues.

V is TRBV27 and J is TRBJ1-5; D gene uncertain. The CDR3 is made up of 12 amino acids. The V gene's germline CDR1 is MNHEY and CDR2 SMNVEV (reference sequence). CDR3 in amino acids: CNPTSADQPQHF. DNA of the CDR3: TGTAATCCTACAAGCGCGGATCAGCCCCAGCATTTT.

This clonotype was detected only a few times. The V call is TRBV5-4, the J call TRBJ2-5; 8 bases agree with TRBD1. Trimming removed 5 bases from V and 2 bases from J; junction bases left unmatched: 8. The germline gives CDR1 SGHNT, CDR2 YYREEE (reference sequence). The CDR3 has 15 residues. The CDR3 reads CASRRQGLGQETQYF. The CDR3 coding sequence is TGTGCCAGCAGAAGACAGGGGCTGGGGCAAGAGACCCAGTACTTC. Combining the CDR3 with reference TRBV5-4 and TRBJ2-5 gives the whole variable domain ETGVTQSPTHLIKTRGQQVTLRCSSQSGHNTVSWYQQALGQGPQFIFQYYREEENGRGNFPPRFSGLQFPNYSSELNVNALELDDSALYLCASRRQGLGQETQYFGPGTRLLVL.